Each of the 26 T cell receptor beta chains below was sequenced from the same sample in a study of CD8+CD57+ T cells in acquired aplastic anemia. For sequencing, patients were chosen who had shown expansion of CD8+CD57+ cells by flow cytometry. Genomic DNA constituted the template upon which TCR beta VDJ and CDR3 profiling was performed. TCRdb called the reads again in MiXCR, with one record for every CDR3 protein. The data hold under 200,000 distinct CDR3 sequences, with about half observed a single time. The specimen sequenced was sorted CD4+, CD8+, or CD8+CD57+ T cells (not recorded which) from PBMCs. The receptors derive from a human donor with aplastic anemia.

This clonotype was recorded at least ten times. The genes are TRBV7-2 and TRBJ2-7, with 11 nucleotides matching TRBD2. The CDR3 has 15 residues. V was pared by 5 bases and J by 5 bases, with 8 bases of the junction left unmatched. Looked up from germline, CDR1 is SGHTA and CDR2 is FQGNSA. The CDR3 loop reads CASSTTSGSPHEQYF. In DNA form, the CDR3 reads TGTGCCAGCAGCACAACTAGCGGGAGCCCCCACGAGCAGTACTTC.

This clonotype was recorded many times. The gene calls are TRBV3-1 and TRBJ2-7; D is unclear. Trimming removed 0 bases from V and 2 bases from J, with 8 bases in between. From germline, CDR1 is LGHDT and CDR2 YNNKEL (reference sequence). CDR3 length: 14 amino acids. CDR3 DNA sequence: TGTGCCAGCAGCCAAGAAACTGGCACCTACGAGCAGTACTTC. Residues: CASSQETGTYEQYF.

The DNA for the CDR3 is TGTGCCAGCAGTTATTGGGGTCTCGCGCGGGACTATGGCTACACCTTC. This sequence encodes CASSYWGLARDYGYTF. V is TRBV27 and J is TRBJ1-2; unclear D gene. Germline V gives CDR1 MNHEY, CDR2 SMNVEV (reference sequence). V lost 4 bases and J lost 3, with 18 bases in between. This CDR3 comprises 16 residues.

V usage is TRBV20-1 and J usage is TRBJ2-1; D may be TRBD1 (6 bases). The ends were cut back, 5 bases at V and 7 bases at J, with 21 bases in the middle. Germline CDR1 reads DFQATT; CDR2 reads SNEGSKA (reference sequence). The CDR3 has 15 residues. This chain's CDR3 is CSAPKYKRDRNEQFF. The CDR3 nucleotides are TGCAGTGCTCCCAAGTACAAGCGCGACAGGAATGAGCAGTTCTTC.

CDR3 nucleotide sequence: TGTGCCAGCAGTGAAGCGGGGCGGGAGGGATATACTCACTCAAGAACGCAGTATTTT. Amino acids: CASSEAGREGYTHSRTQYF. The chain carries TRBV2 and TRBJ2-3; 9 positions match TRBD2. Trimming took 0 bases from V and 9 from J; bases not matched to a gene: 19. CDR1 is SNHLY and CDR2 is FYNNEI in the germline V gene. This CDR3 comprises 19 residues.

The chain recombines TRBV20-1 with TRBJ2-3; the D is unclear. The V end lost 0 bases, the J end lost 3 bases, and 10 bases lay between the germline ends. This CDR3 contains 14 residues. Per germline, CDR1 DFQATT and CDR2 SNEGSKA (reference sequence). CDR3 sequence: CSARDERGTDTQYF. CDR3 coding DNA: TGCAGTGCTAGAGATGAGCGAGGAACAGATACGCAGTATTTT.

The chain is built from TRBV19 and TRBJ1-5; D remains ambiguous. Deletions cut 6 bases from V and 3 bases from J, with 12 bases between. Germline assignment: CDR1 LNHDA and CDR2 SQIVND (reference sequence). The length of the CDR3 is 14 residues. The CDR3, as DNA: TGTGCCAGTAGGGGTCGGGAGTTCAATCAGCCCCAGCATTTT. Translation gives CASRGREFNQPQHF. Filled out from reference TRBV19 and TRBJ1-5, the complete variable domain reads DGGITQSPKYLFRKEGQNVTLSCEQNLNHDAMYWYRQDPGQGLRLIYYSQIVNDFQKGDIAEGYSVSREKKESFPLTVTSAQKNPTAFYLCASRGREFNQPQHFGDGTRLSIL.

A word on this clonotype: A much bigger clone sits one base away, suggesting this may be a read error. Lacking the conserved final phenylalanine or tryptophan, this CDR3 likely reflects a read error. The chain combines TRBV6-1 with TRBJ2-2; 12 bases are shared with TRBD2. With V trimmed by 4 bases and J by 8 bases, 5 bases remained unmatched. The CDR3 has 15 amino acids. CDR1 and CDR2 from the germline V gene are MNHNS and SASEGT. The CDR3 DNA sequence: TGTGCCAGCAGTGCGACTAGCGGGGGTCTGGGGGAGCTGTTTTTA. This codes for CASSATSGGLGELFL.

The DNA for the CDR3 is TGTGCCAGCAGTCCACCGGGACTAGCGGGAGAAGGGTACAATGAGCAGTTCTTC. This gives the protein CASSPPGLAGEGYNEQFF. The genes are TRBV12-3 or TRBV12-4 and TRBJ2-1; TRBD2 matches at 14 bases. The J segment lost 4 bases and the V segment lost 5 bases, leaving 10 bases of the junction unmatched. The CDR3 loop spans 18 amino acids.

In this sample, this clonotype turned up many times. V is TRBV7-2 and J is TRBJ2-1, with D hard to call. The length of the CDR3 is 12 residues. V dropped 5 bases and J dropped 15 bases, with 17 bases sitting between them. Germline CDR1 reads SGHTA; CDR2 reads FQGNSA. CDR3 coding DNA: TGTGCCAGCAGCCACGATCTGCGTGGCGCGTTCTTC. Its translation: CASSHDLRGAFF.

This clonotype was seen at least ten times. The rearrangement links TRBV20-1 to TRBJ2-7; TRBD1 matches at 7 bases. Germline V gene lookup returns CDR1 DFQATT and CDR2 SNEGSKA (reference sequence). V lost 3 bases to trimming and J lost 0 bases; unmatched junction nucleotides: 11. The CDR3 has 16 amino acids. Written as DNA, the CDR3 is TGCAGTGCTAGGACAAGTAGGGGGCACCGCTCCTACGAGCAGTACTTC. Amino acid sequence: CSARTSRGHRSYEQYF.

This chain joins TRBV10-3 and TRBJ2-7, with 7 positions matching TRBD1. V shed 2 bases, J shed 3 bases, and the junction held 4 bases outside the gene matches. This CDR3 has 14 residues. CDR1 is ENHRY and CDR2 is SYGVKD in the germline V gene. The CDR3 loop reads CAISERDSFYEQYF. The DNA of the CDR3 is TGTGCCATCAGTGAGCGGGACAGTTTCTACGAGCAGTACTTC.

In its sample, this clonotype was seen many times. CDR3 coding DNA: TGTGCCAGCAGCCCCAACACCGACTCCTACAATGAGCAGTTCTTC. Encoded protein: CASSPNTDSYNEQFF. This rearrangement joins TRBV3-1 to TRBJ2-1; D unresolved. Germline CDR1 reads LGHDT; CDR2 reads YNNKEL (reference sequence). The CDR3 is 15 amino acids. V was trimmed by 4 bases and J by 0 bases, leaving 10 bases between them.

The CDR3 protein is CATSRDVVGGYTF. The CDR3 coding sequence is TGTGCCACCAGCAGAGATGTGGTAGGAGGCTACACCTTC. The V call is TRBV15, the J call TRBJ1-2; no reliable D call. The CDR3 has 13 amino acids. V lost 0 bases, J lost 8 bases, and 10 bases lay in between. CDR1 is LNHNV, CDR2 YYDKDF, per germline (reference sequence).

This clonotype was detected many times. The chain links TRBV3-1 to TRBJ1-2; D is uncertain. The V gene lost 0 bases and the J gene lost 5 bases, with 10 bases spanning the gap. This CDR3 contains 14 residues. Germline assignment: CDR1 LGHDT and CDR2 YNNKEL (reference sequence). The CDR3 reads CASSQDVAAYGYTF. The CDR3 region has the DNA TGTGCCAGCAGCCAAGACGTGGCAGCATATGGCTACACCTTC.

The V and J genes are TRBV5-4 and TRBJ2-1, with 8 positions matching TRBD2. CDR1 and CDR2 (germline): SGHNT, YYREEE (reference sequence). V shed 2 bases and J 10 bases; nucleotides not matched to a gene: 11. The CDR3 is made up of 15 amino acids. CDR3 in DNA: TGTGCCAGCAGCTTTGGGGCGGGAGGTAAGGGCGAGCAGTTCTTC. Its translation is CASSFGAGGKGEQFF.

This clonotype has ten or more counts. The chain employs TRBV9 and TRBJ1-1; TRBD1 aligns across 10 bases. The CDR3 extends over 15 amino acids. Trimming removed 3 bases from V and 4 bases from J; junction bases left unmatched: 6. CDR1 SGDLS and CDR2 YYNGEE come from the germline V gene. For the CDR3, the DNA is TGTGCCAGCAGCGCCACGACAGGGGGCGGCACTGAAGCTTTCTTT. It yields the protein CASSATTGGGTEAFF.

Many counts were recorded for this clonotype. This rearrangement joins TRBV9 to TRBJ1-1; D not resolved. V was clipped by 3 bases and J by 0 bases, with 15 bases between them. CDR1 is SGDLS and CDR2 is YYNGEE in the germline V gene. The CDR3 is made up of 16 amino acids. CDR3 bases: TGTGCCAGCAGCGGACTAAGAGTCGGTATGAACACTGAAGCTTTCTTT. The encoded protein is CASSGLRVGMNTEAFF. The whole variable domain, filled in from reference TRBV9 and TRBJ1-1, reads DSGVTQTPKHLITATGQRVTLRCSPRSGDLSVYWYQQSLDQGLQFLIQYYNGEERAKGNILERFSAQQFPDLHSELNLSSLELGDSALYFCASSGLRVGMNTEAFFGQGTRLTVV.

The rearrangement uses TRBV29-1 and TRBJ2-7; 7 bases agree with TRBD1. The V segment lost 6 bases and the J segment 1 base; nucleotides outside the gene matches: 6. The CDR3 runs 13 residues. The V gene's germline CDR1 is SQVTM and CDR2 ANQGSEA. CDR3 nucleotide sequence: TGCAGCGTCACGACAGGGATTTCCTACGAGCAGTACTTC. Its protein is CSVTTGISYEQYF.

This clonotype was picked up a small number of times. The rearrangement uses TRBV15 and TRBJ1-6; D not certain. This CDR3 is 16 amino acids long. Germline-derived CDR1 and CDR2 are LNHNV and YYDKDF (reference sequence). V lost 0 bases and J lost 1, with 7 bases in between. CDR3 sequence: CATSRDPQSYNSPLHF. The CDR3 DNA is TGTGCCACCAGCAGAGATCCTCAGTCCTATAATTCACCCCTCCACTTT.

The rearrangement uses TRBV15 and TRBJ2-5; tentative D call: TRBD1 (6 bases). Trimming stripped 0 bases from V and 2 bases from J, with 7 bases between. From germline, CDR1 is LNHNV and CDR2 YYDKDF (reference sequence). This CDR3 is 14 amino acids long. CDR3 DNA: TGTGCCACCAGCAGAGACAGGGGACAAGAGACCCAGTACTTC. It yields the protein CATSRDRGQETQYF.

The chain couples TRBV20-1 to TRBJ2-7; possible D gene TRBD1, 5 bases. Germline CDR1 reads DFQATT; CDR2 reads SNEGSKA (reference sequence). V shed 3 bases and J shed 1 base, with 13 bases lying between them. The CDR3 consists of 14 residues. The CDR3 region is CSASGRTPSYEQYF. DNA for the CDR3: TGCAGTGCTAGCGGTCGGACACCATCCTACGAGCAGTACTTC.

This chain connects TRBV6-2 or TRBV6-3 to TRBJ1-1; the D is unclear. The germline gives CDR1 MNHEY, CDR2 SVGEGT. Deletions cut 2 bases from V and 4 bases from J, with 8 bases between. The CDR3 spans 13 residues. The CDR3 coding sequence is TGTGCCAGCAGTTACGAGGGTTTCACTGAAGCTTTCTTT. It yields the protein CASSYEGFTEAFF.

The chain has TRBV4-3 and TRBJ2-3; 10 positions agree with TRBD1. The CDR3 covers 15 residues. Germline loops: CDR1 LGHNA, CDR2 YSLEER. V gave up 2 bases and J gave up 6 bases; unmatched junction bases: 5. The CDR3, as DNA: TGCGCCAGCAGCCAACCTGGACAGGGGGGGGATACGCAGTATTTT. Translation: CASSQPGQGGDTQYF.

This chain joins TRBV20-1 and TRBJ2-4; 9 bases align to TRBD2. Germline V lookup: CDR1 DFQATT, CDR2 SNEGSKA (reference sequence). The CDR3 has 18 amino acids. V shed 5 bases, J shed 0 bases, and the junction held 14 bases outside the gene matches. The CDR3 DNA follows: TGCAGTGCTCCGAAGGGTAGCGGGGGTTTACTAGCCAAAAACATTCAGTACTTC. This sequence encodes CSAPKGSGGLLAKNIQYF.

Points on this clonotype: One end of the junction does not line up with germline, which may come from a read error. The chain links TRBV7-3 to TRBJ2-7; D is unclear. The CDR3 is made up of 12 amino acids. Germline V gene lookup returns CDR1 SGHTA and CDR2 FQGTGA. DNA for the CDR3: TGTGCCAGCAGCCCGGGCCGCTACGCGCAGTACTTC. It is translated as CASSPGRYAQYF.